This T cell receptor (beta chain) originates from a study of T cell responses to AZD1222 COVID-19 vaccine. The assay was immunoSEQ multiplex PCR, and TCRdb's table has in-frame clones only and misses some. The data contain about 100,000 clones, 93% of them singletons. Trimming shortened V by 1 base and J by 0 bases, and 13 bases separated the two germline ends. This CDR3 comprises 17 residues. CDR1 and CDR2 from the germline V gene are MGHRA and YSYEKL. The chain carries TRBV4-1 and TRBJ2-1; D gene ambiguous. The receptor was isolated from an adult in good health. The material sequenced was peripheral blood, taken on day 0 of AZD1222 vaccination. The CDR3 DNA is TGCGCCAGCAGCCAAGTTTCTCGCGGAACCTCCTACAATGAGCAGTTCTTC. Translated: CASSQVSRGTSYNEQFF.